These T cell receptor beta chains were read from a single sample in a study of T cell responses to AZD1222 COVID-19 vaccine. Data came from immunoSEQ multiplex PCR; TCRdb stores just in-frame clones and leaves some out. The table shows approximately 150,000 clones, with over 85% occurring only once. The sample was peripheral blood, taken on day 0 of AZD1222 vaccination. The receptors stem from an adult in good health. The CDR3 runs from the conserved cysteine through the conserved F or W. Fields, in order: V gene, clone size, J gene, D gene, CDR3 DNA, CDR3 protein. The D gene is left open where the match is weak. For some rows the clone size is stated as once, few or many, or as a class when expanded; others skip it.

>TRBV6-1|once|TRBJ1-3|.
TGTGCCAGCAGTGAGGTCTTTACTGGAAACACCATATATTTT
CASSEVFTGNTIYF
>TRBV6-5|once|TRBJ2-1|TRBD2
TGTGCCAGCAGTTACGGGCTAGCGGGACCCTACAATGAGCAGTTCTTC
CASSYGLAGPYNEQFF
>TRBV5-1|.|TRBJ1-1|.
TGCGCCAGCAGCTGGGACTCTGAAGCTTTCTTT
CASSWDSEAFF
>TRBV6-5|.|TRBJ2-7|TRBD1
TGTGCCAGCAGCCGGGACAGGCGGGATTTTTACGAGCAGTACTTC
CASSRDRRDFYEQYF
>TRBV5-1|.|TRBJ2-7|.
TGCGCCAGCAGCTTTGGGGGTACCTACGAGCAGTACTTC
CASSFGGTYEQYF
>TRBV29-1|.|TRBJ1-1|TRBD1
TGCAGCGTTGTAGGAGCAGGGGGAAGGGGCACTGAAGCTTTCTTT
CSVVGAGGRGTEAFF
>TRBV27|once|TRBJ2-1|TRBD2
TGTGCCAGCAGTTTACCTAGCGGGAGGAGCTCCTACAATGAGCAGTTCTTC
CASSLPSGRSSYNEQFF
>TRBV5-5|once|TRBJ1-1|.
TGTGCCAGCAGCTCTACCGGGGCTTTATTGAACACTGAAGCTTTCTTT
CASSSTGALLNTEAFF
>TRBV10-3|.|TRBJ2-7|TRBD2
TGTGCCATCAGTGACGGGACTAGCGGGAGGAGTTCCTACGAGCAGTACTTC
CAISDGTSGRSSYEQYF
>TRBV24-1|.|TRBJ2-2|.
TGTGCCACCAGTGCGGGACTTTCGAACACCGGGGAGCTGTTTTTT
CATSAGLSNTGELFF
>TRBV28|.|TRBJ2-5|TRBD2
TGTGCCAGCAGTTTTGCGTCTAGCGGGGGCCAGGGGCAAGAGACCCAGTACTTC
CASSFASSGGQGQETQYF
>TRBV12-3/TRBV12-4|.|TRBJ1-5|.
TGTGCCAGCAGTTTGGGGCAACAGCCCCAGCATTTT
CASSLGQQPQHF
>TRBV9|.|TRBJ2-2|TRBD2
TGTGCCAGCAGCGTCCGCAGCGGGACGGACACCGGGGAGCTGTTTTTT
CASSVRSGTDTGELFF
>TRBV28|.|TRBJ2-3|.
TGTGCCAGCAGCAACAGGGTGGGGACAGATACGCAGTATTTT
CASSNRVGTDTQYF
>TRBV10-1|.|TRBJ2-7|TRBD1
TGCGCCAGCAGTGAGCACAGGGGAGCCTACGAGCAGTACTTC
CASSEHRGAYEQYF
>TRBV20-1|.|TRBJ1-1|.
TGCAGTGCCAATTCAGGAGGGGAAGCTTTCTTT
CSANSGGEAFF
>TRBV19|.|TRBJ2-1|TRBD1
TGTGCCAGTAGCCCGCGACAGGGGTCATTTATTCCGTTCTTC
CASSPRQGSFIPFF
>TRBV13|.|TRBJ1-1|.
TGTGCCAGCAGGCGAGGTCTTTCTCGAGGTGGGACTGAAGCTTTCTTT
CASRRGLSRGGTEAFF
>TRBV18|.|TRBJ1-1|.
TGTGCCAGCTCAACCGGATATGACGAAGCTTTCTTT
CASSTGYDEAFF
>TRBV27|.|TRBJ2-7|TRBD1
TGTGCCAGCAGTCGATCCGACAGGGGGCGAAATGACGAGCAGTACTTC
CASSRSDRGRNDEQYF
>TRBV6-5|.|TRBJ1-6|.
TGTGCCAGCAGTTACTCGTCCGTTCCAGGCGTTTCACCCCTCCACTTT
CASSYSSVPGVSPLHF
>TRBV9|.|TRBJ1-5|.
TGTGCCAGCAGCGTAGGAGGACAGAGCAATCAGCCCCAGCATTTT
CASSVGGQSNQPQHF
>TRBV4-1|.|TRBJ1-1|.
TGCGCCAGCAGACGCACAGGGCGGGCTGAAGCTTTCTTT
CASRRTGRAEAFF
>TRBV2|.|TRBJ1-2|.
TGTGCCAGCAGCCGGAGGGACCACACCTTC
CASSRRDHTF
>TRBV28|.|TRBJ2-7|.
TGTGCCAGCAGTTTACAGGGGAGCTCCTACGAGCAGTACTTC
CASSLQGSSYEQYF
>TRBV5-4|once|TRBJ2-3|.
TGTGCCAGCAGCCAGAGCACAGATACGCAGTATTTT
CASSQSTDTQYF
>TRBV2|.|TRBJ1-2|.
TGTGCCAGCAGTGAACCCAGCCGGGGCTACACCTTC
CASSEPSRGYTF
>TRBV11-3|.|TRBJ1-1|.
TGTGCCAGCAGCTCAAACCGGTTGACTGAAGCTTTCTTT
CASSSNRLTEAFF
>TRBV2|.|TRBJ2-5|TRBD2
TGTGCCAGCAGTGAGAGGGTTGGGACTAGCGGGGGGTCTGGAGAGACCCAGTACTTC
CASSERVGTSGGSGETQYF
>TRBV2|.|TRBJ2-7|TRBD1
TGTGCCAGCAGTACGGACAGGCTTACTACCTACGAGCAGTACTTC
CASSTDRLTTYEQYF
>TRBV4-1|.|TRBJ2-5|TRBD2
TGCGCCAGCAGCCCCAGACTAGCGGGTGCTCAAGAGACCCAGTACTTC
CASSPRLAGAQETQYF
>TRBV5-6|.|TRBJ2-7|.
TGTGCCAGCAGCTCCGGCCCGGGCAGGGCTTACGAGCAGTACTTC
CASSSGPGRAYEQYF
>TRBV28|.|TRBJ1-4|.
TGTGCCAGCAGATCAGGATCAACTAATGAAAAACTGTTTTTT
CASRSGSTNEKLFF
>TRBV6-4|once|TRBJ1-5|.
TGTGCCAGCAGTGAAAGCGCCAATCAGCCCCAGCATTTT
CASSESANQPQHF
>TRBV2|.|TRBJ2-1|TRBD2
TGTGCCAGCAGTTACATCAGCGGGAGGGCCCCGTTCTTC
CASSYISGRAPFF
>TRBV27|.|TRBJ1-1|.
TGTGCCAGCAGTTTATCAGCAAACCTGAACACTGAAGCTTTCTTT
CASSLSANLNTEAFF
>TRBV12-3/TRBV12-4|.|TRBJ1-1|.
TGTGCCAGCAGTTTAAGACCGGTTGAAGCTTTCTTT
CASSLRPVEAFF
>TRBV6-5|.|TRBJ2-7|.
TGTGCCAGCAGCCGCGGGACGCCGTCCTACGAGCAGTACTTC
CASSRGTPSYEQYF
>TRBV29-1|once|TRBJ2-1|TRBD2
TGCAGCGTAGGGACTAGCGGAACTAGCTCCTACAATGAGCAGTTCTTC
CSVGTSGTSSYNEQFF
>TRBV6-2/TRBV6-3|once|TRBJ2-5|TRBD2
TGTGCCAGCAGCCCGGGGAGGGTTGGGACCCAGTACTTC
CASSPGRVGTQYF
>TRBV18|.|TRBJ2-1|TRBD1
TGTGCCAGCTCGCCTGGTGAGGGGGCCGTGGGGAATGAGCAGTTCTTC
CASSPGEGAVGNEQFF
>TRBV13|.|TRBJ2-1|TRBD1
TGTGCCAGTCTCGACAGGGCAATCGGCAATGAGCAGTTCTTC
CASLDRAIGNEQFF
>TRBV28|.|TRBJ2-2|TRBD2
TGTGCCAGCAGTTTACCGGGGACTAGCGGGAGGGCCTCGGCCACCGGGGAGCTGTTTTTT
CASSLPGTSGRASATGELFF
>TRBV18|.|TRBJ1-1|.
TGTGCCAGCTCACAGGACAAGTACACTGAAGCTTTCTTT
CASSQDKYTEAFF
>TRBV27|once|TRBJ1-2|.
TGTGCCAGCAGTTTATTAGGGGGAGGGGAATCTGGCTACACCTTC
CASSLLGGGESGYTF